This TCR beta chain was documented in a study of blood T cell repertoires in COVID-19 (dated by TCRdb to 2020 to 2021). With respect to the entire study: Samples from collaborators originated in the United States, Italy and Spain and spanned both the acute and convalescent phases of COVID-19. The dataset comprised deeply sampled blood TCRbeta repertoires from subjects exposed to, actively infected with, or recovered from COVID-19. Samples came from the ongoing ImmuneRACE study (first 160 participants) plus 1,254 subjects from 6 global collaborators. The material from the prospective study consisted of cDNA or gDNA derived from T cells, B-cell-depleted T cells, or PBMCs. A freely available public database, intended as a resource for researchers studying the immune response to SARS-CoV-2, is where the repertoires were released. Where HLA class I and class II types were available, the types were taken from metadata supplied by the sample provider, not from assay-based typing. Nearly every sample came with metadata listing a de-identified subject ID, COVID-19 status, age in years and sex. General findings and caveats noted by the study authors: The quantity of clinical and demographic metadata differed by source and by participant and was supplied without curation.

With respect to this clone: Its cognate antigen has yet to be identified. Base quality data are lacking; no much larger clone is found one base away.

TCRbeta CDR3 regions were amplified from genomic DNA by means of the immunoSEQ Assay, a bias-controlled multiplex PCR. From the authors' description of their analysis: The number of nucleated cells in each sample was estimated from the amplification of reference gene primers within the assay. To quantify the absolute abundance of each unique TCRbeta CDR3 rearrangement, sequence reads were collapsed and filtered. For each sample, productive Simpson clonality was calculated as the square root of Simpson's diversity index over productive rearrangements. TCRdb mirrors the immuneACCESS table, restricted to in-frame sequences. Some clones are absent from its copies; in checked studies, under half trace to an unresolved V gene, and the reason for the others is unknown. Clone size and the V and J calls come from that table; the DNA yielded D and trimming. The sample table lists approximately 250,000 clones, about 89% of them with a count of one. The ten top clones hold under 5% of the sample.

Enrolling through a virtual design, the prospective study's participants ranged in age from roughly 18 to 100 years and lived across about two dozen United States geographic areas. In the prospective study, cohorts were assigned on the basis of participant-reported clinical history obtained from a screening survey and a study questionnaire. Recovered participants in ImmuneRACE Cohort 3 were defined as having two consecutive negative NP/OP PCR tests, clearance from a healthcare professional, or resolution of symptoms. Mobile phlebotomists in the prospective study collected whole blood, serum and a nasopharyngeal or oropharyngeal swab from every participant. Prospective study participants could optionally give additional blood draws and questionnaires over an approximately 2-month period. Prospective study blood samples were shipped either frozen or at room temperature before DNA extraction. The TCR comes from a woman in her 30s who had recovered from COVID-19. Sequencing was carried out using PBMCs or T cells enriched from blood (not recorded which).

The DNA is TGTGCCAGCAGTTGGACAGGGAGTTACAATGAGCAGTTCTTC. This sequence encodes CASSWTGSYNEQFF. This receptor chain uses TRBV27 and TRBJ2-1, and 8 junctional nucleotides match TRBD1. V lost 4 bases and J lost 4 bases, and the count of bases not matched to a germline gene is 3. The CDR3 holds 14 amino acids from the cysteine to the phenylalanine. The read is trimmed to its CDR3 DNA, 42 bases read in frame from base 1. Based on the germline V gene (reference sequence), the CDR1 and CDR2 sequences are MNHEY and SMNVEV.